A single T cell receptor beta chain is shown here with its context. Its antigen remains unknown. A sample-barcoded 5' primer and a J-beta primer mix were used in a second PCR of roughly 6 to 11 cycles. In TCRdb, the 5' RACE reads were re-called with MiXCR into one record per CDR3 protein. Seen here are fewer than 600,000 distinct CDR3 sequences, roughly a quarter observed once, and the top ten hold 3% to 4%. The data are from a study of blood T cells in healthy people across ages. Study-level results: Long-lived donors carried more naive CD4+ cells and greater diversity than aged donors. Unsorted PBMC material precluded a definitive naive versus antigen-experienced comparison.

The sample also formed part of further work on T cells of mothers and their children.

Sequencing input: blood. The receptor comes from a boy younger than 10 in good health.

The CDR3 reads CASTLTWGGFETQYF. As DNA, the CDR3 is TGTGCCAGCACCCTGACATGGGGGGGCTTTGAGACCCAGTACTTC. The chain joins TRBV9 to TRBJ2-5; weak D call: TRBD2 (7 bases). In germline, CDR1 is SGDLS, CDR2 YYNGEE. There are 15 residues in the CDR3. Trimming pared 6 bases from V and 5 bases from J, leaving 20 bases between.